This TCR beta chain was sequenced for a study of regulatory T cells in long-lasting Graves disease. Through Arm-PCR of CDR3 regions and iRepertoire HTBI primers, TCR beta libraries were built. One entry per CDR3 protein results from TCRdb running MiXCR on the multiplex PCR reads. Of about 440,000 distinct CDR3 sequences in the sample, 16% are singletons; the top ten hold around a tenth. Time point of the sample: newly diagnosed GD, antithyroid drugs for less than 3 months. PBMC-derived RNA was used for the TCR library. In this cohort, patients came from an endocrinology department located in Xi'an, China. CDR3 size: 13 residues. Trimming took off 8 bases at V and 4 bases at J, with 14 bases between the two ends. Germline V lookup: CDR1 LGHDT, CDR2 YNNKEL (reference sequence). These same data were also listed under a study on T cells in Graves' hyperthyroidism and ophthalmopathy.

This sequence was found in a woman aged 25-40 years with Graves disease. The chain combines TRBV3-1 with TRBJ1-1; the D is unclear. The sequences come from peripheral blood mononuclear cells (PBMCs), collected at new diagnosis, from a patient treated with antithyroid drugs. The CDR3 spells CASSKRRVTEAFF. Here the CDR3 DNA reads TGTGCCAGCTCCAAGAGGAGGGTCACTGAAGCTTTCTTT.